This note documents a single TCR beta chain sequence. As yet, its antigen is unknown. Profiling relied on immunoSEQ multiplex PCR, and the TCRdb table lists in-frame clones only, not all of them. The repertoire includes 120,000 or so clones, more than 75% of them detected once, and roughly 3.3% sits in the top ten. This CDR3 comprises 14 residues. Germline trimming cut 8 bases from V and 10 bases from J; bases unmatched to any gene: 16. The germline V gene encodes CDR1 SNHLY and CDR2 FYNNEI. This entry belongs to a study of identifying expanded T cells in peripheral blood. Findings of the study overall: Technical replicates showed around 1.2 changed clones; roughly two weeks approximately 15; four weeks 19. Variance in clone template counts between approximately two-week samples significantly increased with total template count across all healthy donors.

No infections or other immune events were documented during collection. This clonotype was obtained from a person between 18 and 75 years old in good health. The sequencing sample was made of blood. The chain uses TRBV2 and TRBJ2-5; 7 bases match TRBD2. CDR3: CASHYVREGGDQYF. The DNA for the CDR3 is TGTGCCAGCCACTACGTAAGGGAGGGAGGCGACCAGTACTTC.